This T cell receptor beta chain was sequenced for a study of blood T cell repertoires in COVID-19. The overall study: T cells, B-cell-depleted T cells, or PBMCs provided the cDNA or gDNA that served as material.

Donors were grouped by their self-reported clinical history. Cohort 3 recovery required two negative PCRs, clearance, or symptom resolution. As handled by the study authors: Counts of nucleated cells, estimated from reference gene primer amplification, were obtained. Data came from immunoSEQ multiplex PCR; TCRdb stores just in-frame clones and leaves some out. The V and J calls and clone size are taken from that table; D and trimming were inferred from the DNA. The sample has about 150,000 clones; around 82% are singletons. V was cut by 3 bases and J by 2 bases, with 5 bases left in between. This CDR3 contains 12 residues. Germline V gene lookup returns CDR1 KGHSH and CDR2 LQKENI.

The J gene is TRBJ2-7, the V gene TRBV18; D ambiguous. The receptor comes from a woman in her 50s who had recovered from COVID-19. The sequencing sample was made of PBMCs or T cells enriched from blood (not recorded which). CDR3 loop: CASSPGPYEQYF. The CDR3 bases are TGTGCCAGCTCACCTGGGCCCTACGAGCAGTACTTC.